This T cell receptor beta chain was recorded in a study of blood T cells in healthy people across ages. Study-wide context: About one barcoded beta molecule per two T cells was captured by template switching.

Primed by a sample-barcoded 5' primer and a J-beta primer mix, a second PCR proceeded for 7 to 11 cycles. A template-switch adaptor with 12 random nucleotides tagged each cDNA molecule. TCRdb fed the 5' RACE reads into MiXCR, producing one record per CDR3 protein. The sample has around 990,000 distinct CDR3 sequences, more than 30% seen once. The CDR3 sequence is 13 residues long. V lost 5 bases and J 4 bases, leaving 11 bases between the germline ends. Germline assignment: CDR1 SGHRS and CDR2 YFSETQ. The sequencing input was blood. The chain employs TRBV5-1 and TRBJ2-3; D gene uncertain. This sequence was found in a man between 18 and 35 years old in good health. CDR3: CASRSLLADTQYF. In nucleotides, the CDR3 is TGCGCCAGCAGATCCCTTTTGGCAGATACGCAGTATTTT.